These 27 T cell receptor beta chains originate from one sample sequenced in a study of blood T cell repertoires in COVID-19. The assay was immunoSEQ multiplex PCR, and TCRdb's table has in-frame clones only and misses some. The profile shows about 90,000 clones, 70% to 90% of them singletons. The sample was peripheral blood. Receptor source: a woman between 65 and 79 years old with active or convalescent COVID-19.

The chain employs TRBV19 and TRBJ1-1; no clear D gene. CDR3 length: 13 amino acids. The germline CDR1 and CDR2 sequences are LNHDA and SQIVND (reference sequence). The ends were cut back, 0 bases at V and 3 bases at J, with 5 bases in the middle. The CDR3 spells CASSIDRDTEAFF. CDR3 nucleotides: TGTGCCAGTAGTATAGATCGGGACACTGAAGCTTTCTTT.

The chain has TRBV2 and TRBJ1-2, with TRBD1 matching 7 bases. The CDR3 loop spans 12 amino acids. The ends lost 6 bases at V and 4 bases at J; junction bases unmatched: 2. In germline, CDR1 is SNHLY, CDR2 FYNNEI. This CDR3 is CASRGDSYGYTF. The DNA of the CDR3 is TGTGCCAGCAGAGGGGACAGCTATGGCTACACCTTC.

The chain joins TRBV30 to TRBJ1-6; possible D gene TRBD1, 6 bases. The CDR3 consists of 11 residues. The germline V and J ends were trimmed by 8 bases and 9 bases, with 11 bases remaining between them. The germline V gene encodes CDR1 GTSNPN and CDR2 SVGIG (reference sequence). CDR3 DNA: TGTGCCAGGACAGTTTCTTCACCCCTCCACTTT. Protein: CARTVSSPLHF. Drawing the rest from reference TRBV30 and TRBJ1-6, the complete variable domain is SQTIHQWPATLVQPVGSPLSLECTVEGTSNPNLYWYRQAAGRGLQLLFYSVGIGQISSEVPQNLSASRPQDRQFILSSKKLLLSDSGFYLCARTVSSPLHFGNGTRLTVT.

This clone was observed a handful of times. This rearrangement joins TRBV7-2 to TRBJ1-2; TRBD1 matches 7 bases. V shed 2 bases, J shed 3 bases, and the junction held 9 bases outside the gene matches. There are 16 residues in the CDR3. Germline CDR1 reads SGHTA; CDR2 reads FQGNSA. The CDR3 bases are TGTGCCAGCAGCTTACCCCTGACAGGGCATGACTATGGCTACACCTTC. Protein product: CASSLPLTGHDYGYTF.

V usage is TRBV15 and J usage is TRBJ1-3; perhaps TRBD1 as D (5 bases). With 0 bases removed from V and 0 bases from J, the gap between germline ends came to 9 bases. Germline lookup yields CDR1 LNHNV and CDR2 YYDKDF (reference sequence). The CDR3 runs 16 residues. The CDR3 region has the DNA TGTGCCACCAGCAGAGATCCTGACAGCTCTGGAAACACCATATATTTT. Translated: CATSRDPDSSGNTIYF.

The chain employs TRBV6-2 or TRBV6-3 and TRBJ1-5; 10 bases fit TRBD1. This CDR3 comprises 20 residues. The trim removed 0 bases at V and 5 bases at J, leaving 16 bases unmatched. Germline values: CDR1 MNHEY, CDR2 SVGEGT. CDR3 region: CASSYSILGGDRGRDQPQHF. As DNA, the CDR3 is TGTGCCAGCAGTTACTCGATTTTGGGGGGCGACAGGGGGCGAGATCAGCCCCAGCATTTT.

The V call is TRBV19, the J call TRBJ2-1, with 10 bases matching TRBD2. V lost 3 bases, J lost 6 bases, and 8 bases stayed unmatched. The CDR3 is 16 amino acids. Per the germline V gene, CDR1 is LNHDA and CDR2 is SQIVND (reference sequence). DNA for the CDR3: TGTGCCAGTAGTATCATTGGAACTAGCGGGATCAATGAGCAGTTCTTC. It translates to CASSIIGTSGINEQFF.

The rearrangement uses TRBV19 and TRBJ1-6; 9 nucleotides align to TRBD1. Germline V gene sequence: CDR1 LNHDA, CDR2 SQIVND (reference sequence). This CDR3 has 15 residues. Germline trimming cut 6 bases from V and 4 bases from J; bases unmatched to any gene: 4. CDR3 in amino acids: CASSTGTGYNSPLHF. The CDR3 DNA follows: TGTGCCAGTAGCACAGGGACAGGGTATAATTCACCCCTCCACTTT.

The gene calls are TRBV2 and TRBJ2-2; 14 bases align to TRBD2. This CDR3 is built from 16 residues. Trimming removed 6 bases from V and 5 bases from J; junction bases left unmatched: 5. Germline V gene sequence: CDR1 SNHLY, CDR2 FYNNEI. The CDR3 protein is CASRGGTSGGTGELFF. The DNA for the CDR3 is TGTGCCAGCAGGGGAGGGACTAGCGGGGGAACCGGGGAGCTGTTTTTT.

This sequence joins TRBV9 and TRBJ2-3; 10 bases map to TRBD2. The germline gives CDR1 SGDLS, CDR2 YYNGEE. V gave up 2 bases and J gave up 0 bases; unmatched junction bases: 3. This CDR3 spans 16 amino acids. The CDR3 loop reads CASSVSGGQSTDTQYF. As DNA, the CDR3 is TGTGCCAGCAGCGTTAGCGGGGGGCAAAGCACAGATACGCAGTATTTT. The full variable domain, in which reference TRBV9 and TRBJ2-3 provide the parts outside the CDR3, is DSGVTQTPKHLITATGQRVTLRCSPRSGDLSVYWYQQSLDQGLQFLIQYYNGEERAKGNILERFSAQQFPDLHSELNLSSLELGDSALYFCASSVSGGQSTDTQYFGPGTRLTVL.

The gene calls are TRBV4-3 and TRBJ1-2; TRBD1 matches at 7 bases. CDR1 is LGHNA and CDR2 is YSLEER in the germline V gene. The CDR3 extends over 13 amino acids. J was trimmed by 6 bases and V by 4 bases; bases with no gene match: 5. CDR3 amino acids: CASSRYQGDGYTF. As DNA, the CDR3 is TGCGCCAGCAGCCGGTACCAGGGGGATGGCTACACCTTC.

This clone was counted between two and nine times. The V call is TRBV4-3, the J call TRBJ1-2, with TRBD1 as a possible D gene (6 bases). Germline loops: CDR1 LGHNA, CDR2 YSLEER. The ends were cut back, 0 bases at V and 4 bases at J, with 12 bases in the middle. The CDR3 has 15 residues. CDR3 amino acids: CASSQDQTGSYGYTF. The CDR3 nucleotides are TGCGCCAGCAGCCAAGATCAAACAGGGAGCTATGGCTACACCTTC.

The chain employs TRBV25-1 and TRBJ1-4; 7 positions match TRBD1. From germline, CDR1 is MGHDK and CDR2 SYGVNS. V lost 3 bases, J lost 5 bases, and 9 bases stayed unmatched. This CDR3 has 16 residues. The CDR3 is CASSEPRQGRNEKLFF. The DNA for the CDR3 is TGTGCCAGCAGTGAGCCCAGACAGGGAAGGAATGAAAAACTGTTTTTT.

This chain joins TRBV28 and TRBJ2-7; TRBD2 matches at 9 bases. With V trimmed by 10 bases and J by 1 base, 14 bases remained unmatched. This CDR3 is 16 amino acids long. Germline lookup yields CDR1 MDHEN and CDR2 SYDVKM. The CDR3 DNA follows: TGTGCCACCCATCCTAATGTAGCGGGGGAATCCTACGAGCAGTACTTC. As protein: CATHPNVAGESYEQYF.

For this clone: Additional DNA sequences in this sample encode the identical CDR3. CDR3: CASSRGSNEKLFF. The CDR3 bases are TGTGCCAGCAGCAGAGGGTCGAATGAAAAACTGTTTTTT. The V and J genes are TRBV16 and TRBJ1-4; no clear D gene. In germline, CDR1 is KGHSY, CDR2 FQNENV. The CDR3 is made up of 13 amino acids. Trimming stripped 5 bases from V and 5 bases from J, with 9 bases between.

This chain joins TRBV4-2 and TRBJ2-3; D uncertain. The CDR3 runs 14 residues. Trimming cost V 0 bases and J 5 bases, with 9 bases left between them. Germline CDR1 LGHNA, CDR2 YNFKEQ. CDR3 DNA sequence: TGTGCCAGCAGCCAAGATCGGGTAAAAGATACGCAGTATTTT. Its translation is CASSQDRVKDTQYF.

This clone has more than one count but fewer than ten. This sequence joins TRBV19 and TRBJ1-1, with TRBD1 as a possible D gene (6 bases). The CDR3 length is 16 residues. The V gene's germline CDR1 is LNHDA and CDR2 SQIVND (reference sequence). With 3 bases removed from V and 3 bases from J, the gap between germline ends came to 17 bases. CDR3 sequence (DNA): TGTGCCAGTAGTATCCGGGGGGCAATAGGGGACACTGAAGCTTTCTTT. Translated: CASSIRGAIGDTEAFF.

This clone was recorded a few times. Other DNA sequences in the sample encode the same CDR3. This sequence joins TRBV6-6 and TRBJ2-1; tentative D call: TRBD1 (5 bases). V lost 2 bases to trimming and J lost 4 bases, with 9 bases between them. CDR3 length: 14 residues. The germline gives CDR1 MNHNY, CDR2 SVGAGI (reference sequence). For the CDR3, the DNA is TGTGCCAGCAGTTACAGCAGGGTGTACAATGAGCAGTTCTTC. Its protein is CASSYSRVYNEQFF.

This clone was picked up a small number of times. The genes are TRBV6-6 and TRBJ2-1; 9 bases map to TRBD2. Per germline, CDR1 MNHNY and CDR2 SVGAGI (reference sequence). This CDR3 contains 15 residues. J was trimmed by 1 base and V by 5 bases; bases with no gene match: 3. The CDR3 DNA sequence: TGTGCCAGCAGTCTGCTAGCGGGATCCTACAATGAGCAGTTCTTC. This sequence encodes CASSLLAGSYNEQFF.

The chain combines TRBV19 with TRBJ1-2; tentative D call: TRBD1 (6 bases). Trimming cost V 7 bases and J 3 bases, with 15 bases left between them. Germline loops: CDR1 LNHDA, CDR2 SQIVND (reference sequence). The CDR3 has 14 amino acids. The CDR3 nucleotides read TGTGCCAGTATCCCTTGGGGGCAGGACTATGGCTACACCTTC. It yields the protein CASIPWGQDYGYTF. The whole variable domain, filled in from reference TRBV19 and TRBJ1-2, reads DGGITQSPKYLFRKEGQNVTLSCEQNLNHDAMYWYRQDPGQGLRLIYYSQIVNDFQKGDIAEGYSVSREKKESFPLTVTSAQKNPTAFYLCASIPWGQDYGYTFGSGTRLTVV.

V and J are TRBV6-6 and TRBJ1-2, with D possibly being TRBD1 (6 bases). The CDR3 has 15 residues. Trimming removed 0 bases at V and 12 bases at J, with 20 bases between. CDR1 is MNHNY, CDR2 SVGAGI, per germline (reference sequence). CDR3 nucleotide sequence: TGTGCCAGCAGTTACTCCCGGGACATAACTCCCTGGGACACCTTC. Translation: CASSYSRDITPWDTF.

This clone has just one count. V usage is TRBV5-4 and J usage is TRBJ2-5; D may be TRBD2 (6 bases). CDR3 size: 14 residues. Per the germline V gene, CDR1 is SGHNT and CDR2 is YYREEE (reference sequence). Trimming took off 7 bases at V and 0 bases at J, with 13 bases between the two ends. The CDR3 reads CASSRGGYQETQYF. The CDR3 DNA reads TGTGCCAGCTCCCGGGGAGGTTACCAAGAGACCCAGTACTTC.

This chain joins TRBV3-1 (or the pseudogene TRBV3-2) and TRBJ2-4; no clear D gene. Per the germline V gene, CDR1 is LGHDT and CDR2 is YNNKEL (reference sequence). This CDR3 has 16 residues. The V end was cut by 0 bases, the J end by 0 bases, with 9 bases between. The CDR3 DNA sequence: TGTGCCAGCAGCCAAGATTGGGCCGTAGCCAAAAACATTCAGTACTTC. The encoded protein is CASSQDWAVAKNIQYF.

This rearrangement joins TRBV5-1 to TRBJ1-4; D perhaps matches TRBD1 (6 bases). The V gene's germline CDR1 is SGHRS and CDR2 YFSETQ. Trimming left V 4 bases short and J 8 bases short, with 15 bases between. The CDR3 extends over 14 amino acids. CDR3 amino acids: CASSPEGGREKLFF. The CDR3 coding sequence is TGCGCCAGCAGCCCCGAGGGGGGGAGAGAAAAACTGTTTTTT. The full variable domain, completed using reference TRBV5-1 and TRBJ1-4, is KAGVTQTPRYLIKTRGQQVTLSCSPISGHRSVSWYQQTPGQGLQFLFEYFSETQRNKGNFPGRFSGRQFSNSRSEMNVSTLELGDSALYLCASSPEGGREKLFFGSGTQLSVL.

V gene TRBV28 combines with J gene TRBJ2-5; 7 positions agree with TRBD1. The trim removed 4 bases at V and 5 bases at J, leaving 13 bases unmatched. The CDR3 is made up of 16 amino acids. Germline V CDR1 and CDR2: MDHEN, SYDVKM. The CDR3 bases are TGTGCCAGCAGTTCCCCAAGTTTAGGGGGCCGGGAGACCCAGTACTTC. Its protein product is CASSSPSLGGRETQYF.

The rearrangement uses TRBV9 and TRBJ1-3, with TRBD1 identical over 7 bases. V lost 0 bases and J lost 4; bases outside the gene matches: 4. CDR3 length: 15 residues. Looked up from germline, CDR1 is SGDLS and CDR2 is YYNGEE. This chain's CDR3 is CASSVVGTAGNTIYF. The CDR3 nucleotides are TGTGCCAGCAGCGTAGTAGGGACAGCCGGAAACACCATATATTTT.

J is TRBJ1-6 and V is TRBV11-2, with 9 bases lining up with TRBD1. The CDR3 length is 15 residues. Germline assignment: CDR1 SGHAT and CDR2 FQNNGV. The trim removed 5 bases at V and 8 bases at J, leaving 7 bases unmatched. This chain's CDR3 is CASSRLTGGDSPLHF. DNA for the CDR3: TGTGCCAGCAGCCGATTGACAGGGGGGGATTCACCCCTCCACTTT.